This TCR beta chain was obtained from a study of a mutant IDH1 vaccine in newly diagnosed glioma. Trimming pared 7 bases from V and 7 bases from J, leaving 14 bases between. This CDR3 spans 12 amino acids. Per germline, CDR1 MNHNS and CDR2 SASEGT. As to this clone: Its antigen is currently unknown.

The sample's time point: week 5, during vaccination. One vaccine dose held 300 ug of mutant IDH1 20-mer peptide and came with topical imiquimod. Profiling relied on immunoSEQ multiplex PCR, and the TCRdb table lists in-frame clones only, not all of them. Of some 35,000 clones listed, about four fifths were seen once; the top ten hold 9% to 14%. The chain employs TRBV6-1 and TRBJ2-7; D remains unclear. The sequenced sample was PBMCs, obtained from a glioma patient whose treatment included an IDH1 peptide vaccine. This TCR derives from a man in his fifties with glioma. CDR3 sequence reads: CASIPVPGEQYF. The CDR3 region has the DNA TGTGCCAGCATTCCGGTGCCGGGTGAGCAGTACTTC.